The T cell receptor beta chain described here comes from a study of blood T cells in healthy people across ages. Combining a sample-barcoded 5' primer with a J-beta primer mix, a second PCR ran for roughly 6 to 12 cycles. In TCRdb, the 5' RACE reads were re-called with MiXCR into one record per CDR3 protein. This sample has fewer than 750,000 distinct CDR3 sequences, with around half found just once. Researchers collected 7.5 to 10 milliliters of peripheral blood from every single donor. The clonotype originates from a man aged 80 or over in good health. Sequencing used blood.

This CDR3 reads CASSRNTAVVVGVGELFF. The CDR3 DNA reads TGTGCCAGCAGCCGTAACACAGCTGTAGTCGTCGGCGTCGGGGAGCTGTTTTTT. V is TRBV6-1 and J is TRBJ2-2; no clear D gene. Germline V gene data show CDR1 as MNHNS and CDR2 as SASEGT. CDR3 size: 18 residues. V lost 6 bases to trimming and J lost 7 bases, with 27 bases between them.